The next 23 T cell receptor beta chains were all read from a single sample in a study of control samples from healthy donors and cancer patients. The repertoire was sequenced with immunoSEQ multiplex PCR; TCRdb's copy has only in-frame clones and lacks some. The top ten clones hold 13% to 15% of a sample with approximately 90,000 clones, about 87% of them seen once. Material for sequencing was blood. The receptors were gathered from a woman between 65 and 79 years old in good health.

The genes are TRBV6-5 and TRBJ2-7; 10 bases match TRBD2. This CDR3 spans 14 amino acids. The germline V gene encodes CDR1 MNHEY and CDR2 SVGAGI. V lost 7 bases, J lost 3 bases, and 6 bases stayed unmatched. In DNA form, the CDR3 reads TGTGCCAGCAAGTCTAGCGGGGGACTCTACGAGCAGTACTTC. Translation: CASKSSGGLYEQYF.

This CDR3 is CASSSDRVVREQYF. The CDR3 DNA sequence: TGTGCCAGCAGCTCTGACCGGGTAGTAAGGGAGCAGTACTTC. The rearrangement links TRBV11-2 to TRBJ2-7; D not resolved. V lost 4 bases to trimming and J lost 7 bases, with 17 bases between them. CDR1 is SGHAT, CDR2 FQNNGV, per germline. The CDR3 extends over 14 amino acids.

V gene TRBV27 combines with J gene TRBJ1-2; a possible D gene is TRBD1 (5 bases). Germline V CDR1 and CDR2: MNHEY, SMNVEV (reference sequence). With 6 bases removed from V and 6 bases from J, the gap between germline ends came to 8 bases. The CDR3 covers 11 residues. CDR3 region: CASSPGDGYTF. The CDR3 nucleotides are TGTGCCAGCAGCCCGGGGGATGGCTACACCTTC.

DNA of the CDR3: TGTGCCAGCAACCCGTCGACAGGGCCCACTGAAGCTTTCTTT. It codes for CASNPSTGPTEAFF. This chain links TRBV2 with TRBJ1-1, with TRBD1 matching 7 bases. The CDR3 has 14 residues. CDR1 SNHLY and CDR2 FYNNEI come from the germline V gene. Losses at the gene ends were 7 bases for V and 4 bases for J; bases not matched to a gene: 9.

V is TRBV7-9 and J is TRBJ2-3; TRBD2 matches at 11 bases. Germline values: CDR1 SEHNR, CDR2 FQNEAQ (reference sequence). CDR3 length: 15 amino acids. The J segment lost 1 base and the V segment lost 4 bases, leaving 1 base of the junction unmatched. The CDR3 DNA follows: TGTGCCAGCAGCTCGGGACTAGCGGGCACAGATACGCAGTATTTT. Translating it yields CASSSGLAGTDTQYF.

CDR3 coding DNA: TGTGCCAGCAGTTACACCGGTACGAAAGAGACCCAGTACTTC. Its protein product is CASSYTGTKETQYF. The chain is built from TRBV6-2 or TRBV6-3 and TRBJ2-5; D not certain. V gave up 2 bases and J gave up 3 bases, with 10 bases separating them. Germline CDR1 MNHEY, CDR2 SVGEGT. The CDR3 length is 14 residues.

The chain carries TRBV20-1 and TRBJ2-3; D is unresolved. CDR3 length: 10 amino acids. Germline V lookup: CDR1 DFQATT, CDR2 SNEGSKA (reference sequence). The V gene lost 6 bases and the J gene lost 2 bases, with 3 bases spanning the gap. The CDR3 reads CSAHTDTQYF. The CDR3 coding sequence is TGCAGTGCGCACACAGATACGCAGTATTTT.

This clone was counted a single time. V gene TRBV25-1 combines with J gene TRBJ2-1; D unresolved. Germline V gene lookup returns CDR1 MGHDK and CDR2 SYGVNS. Trimming stripped 3 bases from V and 9 bases from J, with 6 bases between. The length of the CDR3 is 11 residues. This chain's CDR3 is CASSDKGEQFF. CDR3 DNA: TGTGCCAGCAGTGACAAGGGTGAGCAGTTCTTC.

The chain is built from TRBV7-2 and TRBJ2-2; D not resolved. V was pared by 3 bases and J by 7 bases, with 9 bases between. Looked up from germline, CDR1 is SGHTA and CDR2 is FQGNSA. The CDR3 has 13 amino acids. DNA for the CDR3: TGTGCCAGCAGCTTCGGGTCCTACGGGGAGCTGTTTTTT. Translation: CASSFGSYGELFF.

For this clone: This sample also contains other DNA sequences that code for the same CDR3. This chain joins TRBV11-2 and TRBJ2-7; no clear D gene. Germline-derived CDR1 and CDR2 are SGHAT and FQNNGV. This CDR3 contains 12 residues. Trimming left V 3 bases short and J 6 bases short, with 9 bases between. The CDR3 reads CASSFERGEQYF. CDR3 DNA: TGTGCCAGCAGCTTCGAACGAGGCGAGCAGTACTTC.

The chain links TRBV28 to TRBJ1-4; no definite D call. Trimming removed 3 bases at V and 4 bases at J, with 18 bases between. CDR3 size: 17 residues. Germline V lookup: CDR1 MDHEN, CDR2 SYDVKM. CDR3 in amino acids: CASSLAVILLNNEKLFF. The DNA for the CDR3 is TGTGCCAGCAGTTTGGCAGTCATCCTGCTGAATAATGAAAAACTGTTTTTT. Supplemented by reference TRBV28 and TRBJ1-4, the full variable domain reads DVKVTQSSRYLVKRTGEKVFLECVQDMDHENMFWYRQDPGLGLRLIYFSYDVKMKEKGDIPEGYSVSREKKERFSLILESASTNQTSMYLCASSLAVILLNNEKLFFGSGTQLSVL.

The J gene is TRBJ1-3, the V gene TRBV6-6; TRBD1 matches 9 bases. The germline CDR1 and CDR2 sequences are MNHNY and SVGAGI (reference sequence). The CDR3 sequence is 15 residues long. The junction had 9 bases not matched to a gene; V was cut back by 5 bases and J by 7 bases. The CDR3 spells CASSGTQGAKNTIYF. Written as DNA, the CDR3 is TGTGCCAGCAGTGGGACACAGGGGGCGAAGAACACCATATATTTT.

The chain uses TRBV28 and TRBJ1-6, with unresolved D. Trimming removed 8 bases at V and 0 bases at J, with 5 bases between. CDR1 is MDHEN and CDR2 is SYDVKM in the germline V gene. This CDR3 has 13 residues. The chain's CDR3 is CASLSSYNSPLHF. The CDR3 DNA sequence: TGTGCCAGCTTAAGCTCCTATAATTCACCCCTCCACTTT.

The rearrangement links TRBV4-2 to TRBJ1-1; D remains unclear. This CDR3 is 14 amino acids long. The ends were cut back, 0 bases at V and 2 bases at J, with 7 bases in the middle. Germline values: CDR1 LGHNA, CDR2 YNFKEQ. The CDR3 sequence is CASSQEDDNTEAFF. The CDR3 DNA is TGTGCCAGCAGCCAAGAAGACGATAACACTGAAGCTTTCTTT.

The chain recombines TRBV6-1 with TRBJ2-2; 7 positions match TRBD1. CDR1 and CDR2 (germline): MNHNS, SASEGT. Germline trimming cut 0 bases from V and 7 bases from J; bases unmatched to any gene: 8. The CDR3 length is 16 residues. CDR3 protein: CASSEASGGSIGELFF. CDR3 DNA: TGTGCCAGCAGTGAAGCTTCAGGGGGTTCGATCGGGGAGCTGTTTTTT.

The rearrangement joins TRBV20-1 to TRBJ2-7; 10 nucleotides match TRBD2. V gave up 4 bases and J gave up 6 bases; unmatched junction bases: 9. Germline loops: CDR1 DFQATT, CDR2 SNEGSKA (reference sequence). CDR3 length: 14 amino acids. CDR3 in amino acids: CSANERGGFSEQYF. Here the CDR3 DNA reads TGCAGTGCTAATGAGCGGGGGGGCTTTAGCGAGCAGTACTTC.

The rearrangement links TRBV6-5 to TRBJ1-1, with D perhaps matching TRBD1 (6 bases). The length of the CDR3 is 15 residues. V was trimmed by 8 bases and J by 4 bases, leaving 20 bases between them. The germline V gene encodes CDR1 MNHEY and CDR2 SVGAGI. In DNA form, the CDR3 reads TGTGCCAGCGGGGGCAGGGAAGGTTGGGGCACTGAAGCTTTCTTT. It encodes CASGGREGWGTEAFF.

The V and J genes are TRBV6-5 and TRBJ1-6, with TRBD1 matching 8 bases. The CDR3 totals 15 residues. CDR1 and CDR2 from the germline V gene are MNHEY and SVGAGI. V was clipped by 2 bases and J by 11 bases; unmatched bases: 8. The CDR3 protein is CASSYGQGGIAPLHF. The CDR3 nucleotides are TGTGCCAGCAGTTACGGACAGGGTGGAATTGCACCCCTCCACTTT.

This chain links TRBV3-1 (or the pseudogene TRBV3-2) with TRBJ1-1; D remains unclear. There are 15 residues in the CDR3. Per germline, CDR1 LGHDT and CDR2 YNNKEL (reference sequence). Between the trimmed V and J ends, which lost 6 bases and 1 base, there was a span of 15 bases. CDR3 coding DNA: TGTGCCAGCAGTCCGACCCCCCGGGGGAACACTGAAGCTTTCTTT. Translated: CASSPTPRGNTEAFF.

The chain uses TRBV19 and TRBJ1-3; no firm D call. The CDR3 covers 13 residues. Germline V lookup: CDR1 LNHDA, CDR2 SQIVND (reference sequence). Trimming pared 5 bases from V and 0 bases from J, leaving 5 bases between. The CDR3 nucleotides are TGTGCCAGTAGTGCGAGCTCTGGAAACACCATATATTTT. Translation gives CASSASSGNTIYF. The full variable domain, in which reference TRBV19 and TRBJ1-3 provide the parts outside the CDR3, is DGGITQSPKYLFRKEGQNVTLSCEQNLNHDAMYWYRQDPGQGLRLIYYSQIVNDFQKGDIAEGYSVSREKKESFPLTVTSAQKNPTAFYLCASSASSGNTIYFGEGSWLTVV.

CDR3 loop: CASSYSPPGNSPLHF. Here the CDR3 DNA reads TGTGCCAGCAGTTACAGCCCTCCAGGGAATTCACCCCTCCACTTT. The J gene is TRBJ1-6, the V gene TRBV27; maybe TRBD1 (5 bases). The CDR3 runs to 15 residues. Germline V gene sequence: CDR1 MNHEY, CDR2 SMNVEV (reference sequence). V dropped 4 bases and J dropped 7 bases, with 14 bases sitting between them.

This sequence joins TRBV5-8 and TRBJ1-2; 9 nucleotides line up with TRBD1. The V gene end was trimmed by 2 bases and the J gene end by 2 bases; junction bases not matched to a gene: 4. The CDR3 covers 15 residues. Germline loops: CDR1 SGHTS, CDR2 YDEGEE. CDR3 amino acids: CASSFRQGVNYGYTF. The CDR3 region has the DNA TGTGCCAGCAGCTTCCGACAGGGGGTAAACTATGGCTACACCTTC.

This chain connects TRBV6-1 to TRBJ1-4; D possibly corresponds to TRBD1 (5 bases). The CDR3 covers 16 residues. V was trimmed by 4 bases and J by 0 bases, leaving 12 bases between them. Looked up from germline, CDR1 is MNHNS and CDR2 is SASEGT. This CDR3 reads CASSGAGLATNEKLFF. The CDR3 nucleotides are TGTGCCAGCAGTGGAGCAGGGCTTGCAACTAATGAAAAACTGTTTTTT.